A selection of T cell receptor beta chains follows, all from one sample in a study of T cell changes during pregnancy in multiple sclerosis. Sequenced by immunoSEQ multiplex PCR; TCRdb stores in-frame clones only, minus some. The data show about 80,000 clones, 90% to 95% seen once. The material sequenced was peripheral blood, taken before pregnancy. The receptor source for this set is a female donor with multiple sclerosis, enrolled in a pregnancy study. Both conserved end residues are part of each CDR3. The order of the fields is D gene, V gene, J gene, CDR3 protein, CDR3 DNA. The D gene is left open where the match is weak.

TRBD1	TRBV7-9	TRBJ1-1	CASSQSGTGTMNTEAFF	TGTGCCAGCAGCCAATCCGGGACAGGGACTATGAACACTGAAGCTTTCTTT
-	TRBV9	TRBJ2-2	CASSASGISTGELFF	TGTGCCAGCAGCGCCTCCGGGATCTCAACCGGGGAGCTGTTTTTT
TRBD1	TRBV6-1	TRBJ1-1	CASKLQGGTEAFF	TGTGCCAGCAAACTACAGGGGGGCACTGAAGCTTTCTTT
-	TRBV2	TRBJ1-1	CASRPTGPNTEAFF	TGTGCCAGCAGACCGACAGGCCCAAACACTGAAGCTTTCTTT
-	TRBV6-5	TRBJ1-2	CASTKAGVFGYTF	TGTGCCAGCACAAAGGCAGGGGTCTTCGGCTACACCTTC
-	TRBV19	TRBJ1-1	CASSMRQMNTEAFF	TGTGCCAGTAGTATGCGTCAAATGAACACTGAAGCTTTCTTT
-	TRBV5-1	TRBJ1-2	CASSWVNRDSGYGYTF	TGCGCCAGCAGCTGGGTAAACCGGGACTCGGGCTATGGCTACACCTTC
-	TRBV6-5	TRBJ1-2	CASSYSEGDGYTF	TGTGCCAGCAGTTACTCGGAAGGGGATGGCTACACCTTC
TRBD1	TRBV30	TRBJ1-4	CAWSLLQGTNEKLFF	TGTGCCTGGAGTTTACTACAGGGGACTAATGAAAAACTGTTTTTT
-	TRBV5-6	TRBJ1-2	CASSSTGGGGGYTF	TGTGCCAGCAGCTCCACAGGAGGGGGGGGCGGCTACACCTTC
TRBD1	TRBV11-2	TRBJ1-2	CASSLRDSKNGYTF	TGTGCCAGCAGCTTACGGGACAGCAAGAATGGCTACACCTTC
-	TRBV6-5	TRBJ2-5	CASSYSTGEQETQYF	TGTGCCAGCAGTTACTCGACGGGGGAACAAGAGACCCAGTACTTC
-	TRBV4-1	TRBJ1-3	CASRQLMSSGNTIYF	TGCGCCAGCAGACAACTCATGAGCTCTGGAAACACCATATATTTT
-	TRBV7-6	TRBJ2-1	CASSYTGGAYNEQFF	TGTGCCAGCAGTTATACCGGCGGGGCCTACAATGAGCAGTTCTTC
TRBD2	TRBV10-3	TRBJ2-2	CATGGLAGVGTGELFF	TGTGCCACCGGGGGTCTAGCGGGGGTTGGCACCGGGGAGCTGTTTTTT
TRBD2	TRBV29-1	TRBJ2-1	CSVLAGGRLNEQFF	TGCAGCGTCCTAGCGGGGGGGCGCTTAAATGAGCAGTTCTTC
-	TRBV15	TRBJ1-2	CATSPPDTLMRGYTF	TGTGCCACCAGCCCCCCGGACACCCTGATGCGTGGCTACACCTTC